Included here is one TCR beta chain sequence, with context. Its target antigen remains unknown. With a much larger clone just one base away, this may be a read error. Other nucleotide sequences from this sample produce the same CDR3. The data belong to a study of metastatic and nonmetastatic thyroid tumors (dated by TCRdb to the early 2020s). Regarding the complete study: For patients with malignant and with benign thyroid disease, the researchers compared repertoires between peripheral blood samples and tumor or nodule tissue samples.

Before undergoing thyroid surgery, none of the patients had been given any kind of treatment. Using T-cell receptor beta sequencing, the study looked back at clinical samples from patients collected from about 2011 to 2019. The full study reports these points: TCR beta diversity was reported as significantly higher in malignant tumors than in benign nodules, in both blood and tumor samples.

Spanning cysteine to phenylalanine, the CDR3 consists of 13 amino acids. The retained sequence is limited to the CDR3, 39 bases, with the frame set at the first base. Cut back by 0 bases and 10 bases, the V and J ends lie 11 bases apart. The germline V gene encodes CDR1 MGHRA and CDR2 YSYEKL. Libraries were prepared through PCR. The data were produced on an Illumina HiSeq 4000. High-throughput sequencing was used to profile the CDR3 region of the TCR beta-chain in every patient. Under the source paper's analysis protocol: Drawing on CDR3 differences between clinicopathological groups, the researchers built a classifier meant to tell apart patients with distant-metastatic papillary thyroid cancer. To measure repertoire diversity the researchers used the Shannon index, while the Morisita-Horn index served to gauge how similar the tumor and blood repertoires were. The raw public reads went through TCRdb reprocessing: fastp at Q25, MiXCR clone calling, in-frame beta chains kept. The V and J calls shown here were made by TCRdb, not taken from the authors' results. This sample lists about 92,000 clones; 15% were detected once. 3% to 4.5% of the sample is held by the ten biggest clonotypes.

This receptor was taken from a female donor with papillary thyroid cancer or a benign thyroid nodule (not recorded which). Some clones in this sample may be carry-over from other donors' samples. The chain links TRBV4-1 with TRBJ2-3; the D gene assignment is ambiguous. The sequencing input was blood. CDR3 protein: CASSQDRVVAQYF. The sequence in DNA is TGCGCCAGCAGCCAAGATAGGGTAGTGGCGCAGTATTTT.